The 20 T cell receptor beta chains below all came from one sample that was sequenced in a study of blood T cell repertoires in COVID-19. Method: immunoSEQ multiplex PCR; TCRdb's copy keeps in-frame clones and lacks some. The table records 210,000 or so clones, around nine tenths of them present only once. Sequences were obtained from peripheral blood. These receptors all stem from a man aged 18 to 30 with active or convalescent COVID-19.

The chain combines TRBV30 with TRBJ1-2; D remains ambiguous. Germline V gives CDR1 GTSNPN, CDR2 SVGIG (reference sequence). The CDR3 spans 14 residues. V was pared by 0 bases and J by 6 bases, with 14 bases between. CDR3 region: CAWSVDGKTNGYTF. DNA for the CDR3: TGTGCCTGGAGTGTTGATGGCAAGACTAATGGCTACACCTTC.

The CDR3 DNA reads TGTGCCAGCAGCTTGGTTGGCGGTACCTACGAGCAGTACTTC. Protein sequence: CASSLVGGTYEQYF. The rearrangement uses TRBV5-5 and TRBJ2-7; D is unclear. This CDR3 region has 14 residues. The germline V gene encodes CDR1 SGHKS and CDR2 YYEKEE (reference sequence). Trimming took 0 bases from V and 2 from J, leaving 9 bases between them.

The chain combines TRBV27 with TRBJ2-7, with 7 nucleotides matching TRBD2. Germline V lookup: CDR1 MNHEY, CDR2 SMNVEV (reference sequence). The V and J ends lost 1 base and 6 bases, in that order; junction bases with no gene match: 12. This CDR3 contains 16 residues. In nucleotides, the CDR3 is TGTGCCAGCAGTTTATTTTCCGGGGGGATCCTCTCCGAGCAGTACTTC. It yields the protein CASSLFSGGILSEQYF.

The chain is built from TRBV27 and TRBJ1-5; maybe TRBD1 (5 bases). In germline, CDR1 is MNHEY, CDR2 SMNVEV (reference sequence). This CDR3 spans 14 amino acids. V shed 0 bases and J shed 6 bases, with 9 bases lying between them. The CDR3 region is CASSLSTGSQPQHF. The CDR3 DNA sequence: TGTGCCAGCAGTTTATCCACAGGAAGTCAGCCCCAGCATTTT.

The V gene is TRBV11-2, the J gene TRBJ1-5, with D tentatively TRBD1 (6 bases). The V end was cut by 1 base, the J end by 4 bases, with 14 bases between. Germline CDR1 and CDR2: SGHAT and FQNNGV. CDR3 length: 16 residues. The DNA for the CDR3 is TGTGCCAGCAGCTTAGGGTCAGGGGTTGAGAATCAGCCCCAGCATTTT. As protein: CASSLGSGVENQPQHF.

This sequence joins TRBV5-5 and TRBJ2-7, with 11 nucleotides matching TRBD2. Germline V lookup: CDR1 SGHKS, CDR2 YYEKEE (reference sequence). There are 14 residues in the CDR3. After removal of 4 bases from V and 3 bases from J, the junction contained 3 bases not matched to a gene. The CDR3 nucleotides are TGTGCCAGCAGCCTTACTAGCGGGAGCTACGAGCAGTACTTC. It translates to CASSLTSGSYEQYF.

The rearrangement links TRBV6-1 to TRBJ1-1, with 7 bases identical to TRBD1. Germline assignment: CDR1 MNHNS and CDR2 SASEGT. Trimming cost V 2 bases and J 10 bases; bases outside gene matches: 4. This CDR3 comprises 12 residues. The DNA for the CDR3 is TGTGCCAGCAGTGAAAGGGGGCTCGGAGCTTTCTTT. It is translated as CASSERGLGAFF.

This sequence joins TRBV9 and TRBJ2-6; D ambiguous. V gave up 3 bases and J gave up 3 bases, with 7 bases separating them. The CDR3 totals 14 residues. In germline, CDR1 is SGDLS, CDR2 YYNGEE. CDR3 sequence reads: CASSDFVGANVLTF. The CDR3 coding sequence is TGTGCCAGCAGCGACTTCGTTGGGGCCAACGTCCTGACTTTC.

This clone was detected a few times. The V call is TRBV28, the J call TRBJ2-7, with 7 bases lining up with TRBD1. The CDR3 runs to 13 residues. Trimming removed 7 bases from V and 3 bases from J; junction bases left unmatched: 6. Germline V gene data show CDR1 as MDHEN and CDR2 as SYDVKM. CDR3 in amino acids: CASTRDSFYEQYF. The CDR3 region has the DNA TGTGCCAGCACCCGGGACAGCTTCTACGAGCAGTACTTC.

This clone was seen just once. The CDR3 protein is CASSHSVNTEAFF. The CDR3 DNA sequence: TGTGCCAGCAGTCACTCGGTGAACACTGAAGCTTTCTTT. The gene calls are TRBV27 and TRBJ1-1; no firm D call. The germline gives CDR1 MNHEY, CDR2 SMNVEV (reference sequence). The CDR3 loop spans 13 amino acids. With 5 bases removed from V and 0 bases from J, the gap between germline ends came to 7 bases.

The chain joins TRBV5-6 to TRBJ2-7, with 8 nucleotides matching TRBD1. V was pared by 4 bases and J by 3 bases, with 6 bases of the junction left unmatched. The CDR3 extends over 14 amino acids. Germline V gene sequence: CDR1 SGHDT, CDR2 YYEEEE. The chain's CDR3 is CASSPGQGFYEQYF. As DNA, the CDR3 is TGTGCCAGCAGCCCCGGACAGGGTTTCTACGAGCAGTACTTC. Using reference TRBV5-6 and TRBJ2-7 for the parts outside the CDR3, the full variable domain is DAGVTQSPTHLIKTRGQQVTLRCSPKSGHDTVSWYQQALGQGPQFIFQYYEEEERQRGNFPDRFSGHQFPNYSSELNVNALLLGDSALYLCASSPGQGFYEQYFGPGTRLTVT.

This clone appeared a single time. The chain joins TRBV5-4 to TRBJ1-1, with a tentative D call TRBD1 (6 bases). CDR3 length: 15 amino acids. Germline-derived CDR1 and CDR2 are SGHNT and YYREEE (reference sequence). Trimming shortened V by 4 bases and J by 4 bases, and 17 bases separated the two germline ends. The CDR3 protein is CASSLPGQYGTEAFF. In DNA form, the CDR3 reads TGTGCCAGCAGCCTACCCGGACAGTATGGCACTGAAGCTTTCTTT.

The chain couples TRBV19 to TRBJ2-5; 7 bases map to TRBD1. This CDR3 is 15 amino acids long. Germline V gene lookup returns CDR1 LNHDA and CDR2 SQIVND (reference sequence). Trimming took 3 bases from V and 4 from J; bases not matched to a gene: 8. CDR3 amino acids: CASSITGVSVETQYF. The CDR3 region has the DNA TGTGCCAGTAGTATTACAGGGGTTTCAGTAGAGACCCAGTACTTC.

The J gene is TRBJ1-2, the V gene TRBV30; no firm D call. The CDR3 has 13 amino acids. The V gene's germline CDR1 is GTSNPN and CDR2 SVGIG (reference sequence). Trimming shortened V by 1 base and J by 7 bases, and 13 bases separated the two germline ends. The CDR3 loop reads CAWSAGGRGGYTF. CDR3 nucleotide sequence: TGTGCCTGGAGTGCCGGAGGGCGTGGTGGCTACACCTTC.

V is TRBV7-8 and J is TRBJ2-2; D is possibly TRBD2 (6 bases). This CDR3 region has 17 residues. V lost 1 base to trimming and J lost 1 base, with 13 bases between them. Germline V lookup: CDR1 SGHVS, CDR2 FQNEAQ. The CDR3 loop reads CASSLGGGIRNTGELFF. The CDR3 DNA sequence: TGTGCCAGCAGCTTAGGGGGCGGGATTCGGAACACCGGGGAGCTGTTTTTT.

This sequence joins TRBV14 and TRBJ1-1; D call uncertain. This CDR3 spans 13 amino acids. CDR1 is SGHDN, CDR2 FVKESK, per germline. Trimming removed 6 bases at V and 0 bases at J, with 8 bases between. CDR3 residues: CASSRYMNTEAFF. DNA for the CDR3: TGTGCCAGCAGTCGTTACATGAACACTGAAGCTTTCTTT.

V is TRBV27 and J is TRBJ1-1; possibly TRBD1 for D (6 bases). The germline gives CDR1 MNHEY, CDR2 SMNVEV (reference sequence). V lost 1 base and J lost 1, with 10 bases in between. CDR3 length equals 15 residues. In DNA form, the CDR3 reads TGTGCCAGCAGTTTATATGGGGGCTCGAACACTGAAGCTTTCTTT. As protein: CASSLYGGSNTEAFF.

This chain links TRBV5-4 with TRBJ2-7; D remains unclear. The CDR3 covers 14 residues. Germline V gene sequence: CDR1 SGHNT, CDR2 YYREEE (reference sequence). V was cut by 2 bases and J by 1 base, with 10 bases left in between. In DNA, the CDR3 is TGTGCCAGCAGCTTCGGGTCAGATTCCTACGAGCAGTACTTC. This encodes CASSFGSDSYEQYF.

The rearrangement joins TRBV6-5 to TRBJ1-1, with D unclear. V lost 4 bases and J lost 11, with 17 bases in between. Germline V gives CDR1 MNHEY, CDR2 SVGAGI. This CDR3 is 13 amino acids long. The CDR3 here is CASSSVGERAAFF. The CDR3 DNA sequence: TGTGCCAGCAGTTCCGTTGGCGAGCGGGCCGCTTTCTTT.

The genes are TRBV7-6 and TRBJ1-5, with 10 positions matching TRBD1. This CDR3 has 14 residues. Looked up from germline, CDR1 is SGHVS and CDR2 is FNYEAQ. V lost 8 bases to trimming and J lost 3 bases; unmatched junction nucleotides: 4. This CDR3 is CASSRQGANQPQHF. Here the CDR3 DNA reads TGTGCCAGCTCCCGACAGGGGGCCAATCAGCCCCAGCATTTT.